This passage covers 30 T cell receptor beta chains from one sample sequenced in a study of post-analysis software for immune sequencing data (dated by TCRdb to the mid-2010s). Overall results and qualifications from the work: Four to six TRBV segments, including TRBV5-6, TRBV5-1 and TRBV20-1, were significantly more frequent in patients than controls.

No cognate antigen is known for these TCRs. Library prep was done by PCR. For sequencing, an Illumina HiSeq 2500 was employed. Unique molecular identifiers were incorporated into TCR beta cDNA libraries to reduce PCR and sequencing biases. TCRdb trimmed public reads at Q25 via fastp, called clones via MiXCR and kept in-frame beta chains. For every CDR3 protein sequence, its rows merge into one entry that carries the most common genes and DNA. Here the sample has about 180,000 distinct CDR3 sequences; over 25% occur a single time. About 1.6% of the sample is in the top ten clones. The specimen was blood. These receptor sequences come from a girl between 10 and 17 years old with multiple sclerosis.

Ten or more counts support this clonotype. The CDR3 DNA reads as TGTGCCAGCAGTTTGGGGCAGGGAGGATCCGGGACAGATACGCAGTATTTT. It translates to CASSLGQGGSGTDTQYF. This rearrangement joins TRBV12-3 or TRBV12-4 to TRBJ2-3, with a weak D call TRBD2 (6 bases). V gave up 3 bases and J gave up 3 bases, with 19 bases separating them. The CDR3 spans 17 residues.

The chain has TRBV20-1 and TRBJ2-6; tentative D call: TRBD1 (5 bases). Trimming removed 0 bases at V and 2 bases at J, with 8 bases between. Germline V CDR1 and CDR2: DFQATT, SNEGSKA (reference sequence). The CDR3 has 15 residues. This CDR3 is CSARERQTGANVLTF. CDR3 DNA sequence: TGCAGTGCTAGAGAGCGACAGACTGGGGCCAACGTCCTGACTTTC.

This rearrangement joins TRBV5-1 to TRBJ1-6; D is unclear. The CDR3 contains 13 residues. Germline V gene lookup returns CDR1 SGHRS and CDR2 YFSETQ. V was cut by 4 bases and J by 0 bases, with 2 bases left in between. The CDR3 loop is CASSASYNSPLHF. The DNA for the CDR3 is TGCGCCAGCAGCGCCTCCTATAATTCACCCCTCCACTTT.

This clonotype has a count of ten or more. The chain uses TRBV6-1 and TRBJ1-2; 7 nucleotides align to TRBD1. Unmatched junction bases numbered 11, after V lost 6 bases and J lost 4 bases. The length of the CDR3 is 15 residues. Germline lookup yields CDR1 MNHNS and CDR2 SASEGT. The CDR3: CASREGAGRAYGYTF. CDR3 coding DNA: TGTGCCAGCAGGGAGGGGGCAGGGAGGGCCTATGGCTACACCTTC.

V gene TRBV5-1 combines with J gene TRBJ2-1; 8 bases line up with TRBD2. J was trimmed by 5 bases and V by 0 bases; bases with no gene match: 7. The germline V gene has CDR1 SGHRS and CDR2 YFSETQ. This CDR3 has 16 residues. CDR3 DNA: TGCGCCAGCAGCTTGGTTGCTAGCGGGTCTCACAATGAGCAGTTCTTC. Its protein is CASSLVASGSHNEQFF. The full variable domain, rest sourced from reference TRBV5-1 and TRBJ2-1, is KAGVTQTPRYLIKTRGQQVTLSCSPISGHRSVSWYQQTPGQGLQFLFEYFSETQRNKGNFPGRFSGRQFSNSRSEMNVSTLELGDSALYLCASSLVASGSHNEQFFGPGTRLTVL.

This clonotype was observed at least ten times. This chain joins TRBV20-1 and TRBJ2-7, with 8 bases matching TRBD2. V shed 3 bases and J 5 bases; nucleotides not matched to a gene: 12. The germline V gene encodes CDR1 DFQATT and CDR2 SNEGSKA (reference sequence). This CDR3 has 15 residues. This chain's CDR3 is CSASPQAGARNEQYF. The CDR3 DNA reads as TGCAGTGCTAGCCCCCAAGCGGGAGCCAGGAACGAGCAGTACTTC.

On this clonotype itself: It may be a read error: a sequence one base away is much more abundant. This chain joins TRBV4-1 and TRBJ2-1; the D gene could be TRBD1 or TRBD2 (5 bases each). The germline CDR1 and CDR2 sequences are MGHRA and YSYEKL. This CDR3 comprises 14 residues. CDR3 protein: CASSQPRRGNEQVF. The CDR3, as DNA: TGCGCCAGCAGCCAACCGCGACGGGGCAATGAGCAGGTCTTC.

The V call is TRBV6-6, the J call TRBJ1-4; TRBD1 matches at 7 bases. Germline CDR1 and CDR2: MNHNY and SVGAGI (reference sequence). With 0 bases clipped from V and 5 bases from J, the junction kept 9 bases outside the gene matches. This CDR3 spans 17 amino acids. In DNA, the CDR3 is TGTGCCAGCAGTTACTCGAAGGGGCCAGGGGGAAATGAAAAACTGTTTTTT. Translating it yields CASSYSKGPGGNEKLFF.

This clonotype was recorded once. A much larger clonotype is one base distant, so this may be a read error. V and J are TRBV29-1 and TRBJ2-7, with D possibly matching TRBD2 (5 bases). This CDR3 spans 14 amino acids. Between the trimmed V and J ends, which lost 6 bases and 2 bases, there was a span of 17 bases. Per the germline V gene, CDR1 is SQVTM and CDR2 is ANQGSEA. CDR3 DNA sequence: TGCAGCGTGACGCGCCCTAGCAGCCCCTACGAGCAGTACTTC. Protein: CSVTRPSSPYEQYF.

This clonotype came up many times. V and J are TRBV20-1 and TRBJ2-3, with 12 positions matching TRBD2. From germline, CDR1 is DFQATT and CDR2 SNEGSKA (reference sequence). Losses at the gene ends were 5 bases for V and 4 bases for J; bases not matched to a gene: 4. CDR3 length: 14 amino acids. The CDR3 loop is CSALAGGPADTQYF. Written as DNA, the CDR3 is TGCAGTGCTCTAGCGGGAGGGCCCGCAGATACGCAGTATTTT.

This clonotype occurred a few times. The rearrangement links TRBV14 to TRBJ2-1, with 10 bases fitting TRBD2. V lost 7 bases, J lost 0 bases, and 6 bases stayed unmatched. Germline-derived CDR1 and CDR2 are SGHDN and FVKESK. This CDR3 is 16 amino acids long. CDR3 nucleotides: TGTGCCAGCAAGGCTAGCGGGAGAAACTCCTACAATGAGCAGTTCTTC. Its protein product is CASKASGRNSYNEQFF.

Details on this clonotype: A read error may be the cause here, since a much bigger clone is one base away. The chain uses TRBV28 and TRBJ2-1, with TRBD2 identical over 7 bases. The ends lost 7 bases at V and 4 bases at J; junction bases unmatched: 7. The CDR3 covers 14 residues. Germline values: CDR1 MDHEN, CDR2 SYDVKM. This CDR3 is CASILTSRYNEQFF. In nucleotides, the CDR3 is TGTGCCAGCATCCTGACTAGCCGGTACAATGAGCAGTTCTTC.

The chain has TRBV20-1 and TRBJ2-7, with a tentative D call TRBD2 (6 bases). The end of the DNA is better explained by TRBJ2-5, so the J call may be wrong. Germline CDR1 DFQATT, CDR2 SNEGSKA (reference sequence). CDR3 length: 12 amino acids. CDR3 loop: CSARDRGGTQYF. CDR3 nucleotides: TGCAGTGCTAGAGATCGGGGAGGGACCCAGTACTTC.

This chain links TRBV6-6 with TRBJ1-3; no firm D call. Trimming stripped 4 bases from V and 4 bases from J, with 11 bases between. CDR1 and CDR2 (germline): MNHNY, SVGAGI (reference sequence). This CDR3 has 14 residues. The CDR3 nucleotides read TGTGCCAGCAGTTCTGAGATGTCCGGAAACACCATATATTTT. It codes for CASSSEMSGNTIYF.

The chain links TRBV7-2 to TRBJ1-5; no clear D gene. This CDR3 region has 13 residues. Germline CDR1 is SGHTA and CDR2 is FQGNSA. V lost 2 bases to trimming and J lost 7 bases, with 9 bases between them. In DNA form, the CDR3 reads TGTGCCAGCAGCTTACTCCCCGGGCAGCCCCAGCATTTT. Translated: CASSLLPGQPQHF.

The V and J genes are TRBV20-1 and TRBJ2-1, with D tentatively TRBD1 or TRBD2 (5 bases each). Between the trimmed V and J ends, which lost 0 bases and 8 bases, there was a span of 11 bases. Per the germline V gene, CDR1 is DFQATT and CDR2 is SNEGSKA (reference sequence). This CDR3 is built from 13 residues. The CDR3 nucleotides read TGCAGTGCTAGAGATGGGACCTTTTATGAGCAGTTCTTC. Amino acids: CSARDGTFYEQFF.

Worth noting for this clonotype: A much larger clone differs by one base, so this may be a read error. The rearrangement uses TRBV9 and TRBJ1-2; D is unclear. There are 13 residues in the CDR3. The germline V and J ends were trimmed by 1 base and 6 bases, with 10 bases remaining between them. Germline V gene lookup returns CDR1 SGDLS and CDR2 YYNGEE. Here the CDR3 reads CASSVTGQDGYTF. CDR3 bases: TGTGCCAGCAGCGTAACTGGGCAGGATGGCTACACCTTC.

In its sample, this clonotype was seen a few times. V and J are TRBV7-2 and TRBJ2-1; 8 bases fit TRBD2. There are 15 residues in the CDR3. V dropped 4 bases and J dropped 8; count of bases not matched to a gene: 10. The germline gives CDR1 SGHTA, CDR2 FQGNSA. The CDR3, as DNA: TGTGCCAGCAGCTCAATTCGAGCGGGAGTGTATGAGCAGTTCTTC. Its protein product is CASSSIRAGVYEQFF.

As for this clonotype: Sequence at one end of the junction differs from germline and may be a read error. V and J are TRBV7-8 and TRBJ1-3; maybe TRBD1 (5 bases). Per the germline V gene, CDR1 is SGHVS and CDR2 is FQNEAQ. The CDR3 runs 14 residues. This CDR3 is CASGSDSSGNTRYF. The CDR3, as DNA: TGTGCCAGCGGGTCCGACAGTTCTGGAAACACCAGATATTTT.

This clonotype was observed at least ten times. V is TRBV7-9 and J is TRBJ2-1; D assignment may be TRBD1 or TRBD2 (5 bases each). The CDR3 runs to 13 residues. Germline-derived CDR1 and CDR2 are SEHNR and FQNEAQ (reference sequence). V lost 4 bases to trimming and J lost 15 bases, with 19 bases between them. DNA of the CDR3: TGTGCCAGCAGCTCGGGACGTAACGTTTGGCTGTTCTTC. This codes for CASSSGRNVWLFF.

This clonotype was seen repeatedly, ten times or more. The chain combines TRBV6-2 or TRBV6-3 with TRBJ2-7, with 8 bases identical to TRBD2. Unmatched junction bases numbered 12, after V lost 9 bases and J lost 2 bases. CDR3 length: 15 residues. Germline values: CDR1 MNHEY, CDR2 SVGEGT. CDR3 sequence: CASQGLAFPTYEQYF. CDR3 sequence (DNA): TGTGCCAGTCAAGGACTAGCTTTTCCTACCTACGAGCAGTACTTC.

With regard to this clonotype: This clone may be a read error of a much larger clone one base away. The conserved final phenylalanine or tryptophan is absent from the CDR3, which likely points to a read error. In DNA form, the CDR3 reads TGTGCCAGCAGCCCGGATGTTGGGGGGAGACGGCACCAAGAGACCCAGTACTGC. This encodes CASSPDVGGRRHQETQYC. The chain joins TRBV7-9 to TRBJ2-5, with D possibly being TRBD2 (6 bases). This CDR3 region has 18 residues. The germline V and J ends were trimmed by 5 bases and 0 bases, with 22 bases remaining between them. Germline lookup yields CDR1 SEHNR and CDR2 FQNEAQ (reference sequence).

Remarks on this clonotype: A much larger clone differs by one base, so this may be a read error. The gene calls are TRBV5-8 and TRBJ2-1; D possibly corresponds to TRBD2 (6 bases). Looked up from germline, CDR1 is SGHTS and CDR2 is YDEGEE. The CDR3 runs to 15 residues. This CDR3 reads CARSLVPAGLNEQFF. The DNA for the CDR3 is TGTGCCCGCAGCTTGGTACCAGCGGGCCTCAATGAGCAGTTCTTC.

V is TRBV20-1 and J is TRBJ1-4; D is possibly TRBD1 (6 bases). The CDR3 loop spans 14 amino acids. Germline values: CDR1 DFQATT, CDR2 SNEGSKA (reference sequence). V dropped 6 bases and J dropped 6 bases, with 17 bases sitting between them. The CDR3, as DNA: TGCAGTGCGGGGAGGGGACATCGCGATGAAAAACTGTTTTTT. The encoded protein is CSAGRGHRDEKLFF.

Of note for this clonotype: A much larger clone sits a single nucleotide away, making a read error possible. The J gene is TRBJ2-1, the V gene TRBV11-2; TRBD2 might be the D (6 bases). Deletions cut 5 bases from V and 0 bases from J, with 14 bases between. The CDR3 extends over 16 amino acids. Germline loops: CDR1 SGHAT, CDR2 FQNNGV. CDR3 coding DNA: TGTGCCAGCAGCCCAACGAACGGGAGCTCCTACAATGAGCAGTTCTTC. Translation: CASSPTNGSSYNEQFF.

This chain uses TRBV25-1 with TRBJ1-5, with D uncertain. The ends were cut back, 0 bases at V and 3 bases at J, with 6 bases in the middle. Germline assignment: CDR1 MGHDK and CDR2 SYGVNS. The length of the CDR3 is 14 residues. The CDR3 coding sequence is TGTGCCAGCAGTGAATACGGGTCCAATCAGCCCCAGCATTTT. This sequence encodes CASSEYGSNQPQHF.

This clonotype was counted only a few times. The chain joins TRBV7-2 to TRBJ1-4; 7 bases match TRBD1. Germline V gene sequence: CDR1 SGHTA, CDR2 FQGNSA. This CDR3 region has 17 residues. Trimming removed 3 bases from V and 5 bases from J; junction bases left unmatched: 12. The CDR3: CASSLRETGRGNEKLFF. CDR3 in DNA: TGTGCCAGCAGCTTGAGAGAGACAGGGAGGGGGAATGAAAAACTGTTTTTT. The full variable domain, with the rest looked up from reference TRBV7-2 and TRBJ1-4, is GAGVSQSPSNKVTEKGKDVELRCDPISGHTALYWYRQSLGQGLEFLIYFQGNSAPDKSGLPSDRFSAERTGGSVSTLTIQRTQQEDSAVYLCASSLRETGRGNEKLFFGSGTQLSVL.

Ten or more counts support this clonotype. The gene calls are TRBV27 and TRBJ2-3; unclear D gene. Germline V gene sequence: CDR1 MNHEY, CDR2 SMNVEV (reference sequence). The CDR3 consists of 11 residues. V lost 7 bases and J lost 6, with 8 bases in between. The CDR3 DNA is TGTGCCAGCACCTACGGGGATACGCAGTATTTT. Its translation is CASTYGDTQYF.

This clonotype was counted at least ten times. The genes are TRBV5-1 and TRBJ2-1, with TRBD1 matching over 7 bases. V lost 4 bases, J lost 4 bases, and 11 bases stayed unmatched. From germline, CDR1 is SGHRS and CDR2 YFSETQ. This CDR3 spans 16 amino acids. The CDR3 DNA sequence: TGCGCCAGCAGCCCTCGACAGGGTATAGGGTACAATGAGCAGTTCTTC. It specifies CASSPRQGIGYNEQFF.

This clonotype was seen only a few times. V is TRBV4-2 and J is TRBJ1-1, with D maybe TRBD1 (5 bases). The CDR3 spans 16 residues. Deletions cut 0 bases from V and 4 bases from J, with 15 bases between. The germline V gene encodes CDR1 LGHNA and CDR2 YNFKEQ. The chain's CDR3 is CASSQDLAVGGTEAFF. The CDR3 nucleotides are TGTGCCAGCAGCCAAGATTTAGCGGTGGGGGGCACTGAAGCTTTCTTT.